This T cell receptor beta chain came from a study of a mutant IDH1 vaccine in newly diagnosed glioma. Study details: Onset of vaccination occurred 4-6 weeks following radiotherapy alone, or with temozolomide cycles.

Time point noted: week 11, during vaccination. Vaccinated patients received 300 ug of mutant IDH1 20-mer peptide per dose, with topical imiquimod. Regarding this clone: What it recognizes is unknown.

Sequenced by immunoSEQ multiplex PCR; TCRdb stores in-frame clones only, minus some. Of 50,000 to 65,000 clones listed, approximately 84% are singletons. CDR1 is SNHLY and CDR2 is FYNNEI in the germline V gene. Trimming left V 3 bases short and J 0 bases short, with 12 bases between. This CDR3 comprises 15 residues. This specimen consisted of PBMCs, obtained from a glioma patient whose treatment included an IDH1 peptide vaccine. The TCR was taken from a woman aged 50 to 65 with glioma. The chain is built from TRBV2 and TRBJ2-7, with D perhaps TRBD1 (6 bases). CDR3 coding DNA: TGTGCCAGCAGTGAGGGGTGGGACATCTCCTACGAGCAGTACTTC. Its protein product is CASSEGWDISYEQYF. Supplemented by reference TRBV2 and TRBJ2-7, the full variable domain reads EPEVTQTPSHQVTQMGQEVILRCVPISNHLYFYWYRQILGQKVEFLVSFYNNEISEKSEIFDDQFSVERPDGSNFTLKIRSTKLEDSAMYFCASSEGWDISYEQYFGPGTRLTVT.